Following are 9 T cell receptor beta chains from one sample sequenced in a study of sequential checkpoint blockade in melanoma. Treatment denoted: randomized to nivolumab then ipilimumab (arm A) or the reverse (arm B). Measured with immunoSEQ multiplex PCR; TCRdb has only the in-frame clones, and not every one. Found here are about 9,600 clones, about 24% of them singletons; the top ten hold about a sixth. Material: tumor tissue (inferred from file names), obtained from a patient given nivolumab and ipilimumab in sequence. These receptors all stem from a human donor with melanoma.

The sample holds one count of this clone. The rearrangement joins TRBV19 to TRBJ2-3; a weak D match, TRBD2 (5 bases). CDR3 length equals 16 residues. V lost 2 bases and J lost 6, with 18 bases in between. Germline CDR1 LNHDA, CDR2 SQIVND (reference sequence). The chain's CDR3 is CASSILPGGSGDTQYF. The CDR3 region has the DNA TGTGCCAGTAGTATACTCCCAGGAGGATCTGGCGATACGCAGTATTTT.

The J gene is TRBJ2-6, the V gene TRBV16, with 9 nucleotides matching TRBD2. The CDR3 is 17 residues long. Trimming removed 4 bases from V and 0 bases from J; junction bases left unmatched: 4. Germline V gene sequence: CDR1 KGHSY, CDR2 FQNENV. Written as DNA, the CDR3 is TGTGCCAGCAGCCGACTAGCGGAAGACTCTGGGGCCAACGTCCTGACTTTC. This translates into CASSRLAEDSGANVLTF.

CDR3 region: CASSTGGSLNYGYTF. For the CDR3, the DNA is TGTGCCAGCAGCACTGGCGGGAGTCTTAACTATGGCTACACCTTC. The rearrangement uses TRBV11-3 and TRBJ1-2; unclear D gene. The V gene lost 5 bases and the J gene lost 1 base, with 14 bases spanning the gap. This CDR3 region has 15 residues. Per germline, CDR1 SGHNT and CDR2 YENEEA.

Only a few counts were recorded for this clone. The chain couples TRBV11-3 to TRBJ2-1, with TRBD1 matching 10 bases. Trimming removed 5 bases from V and 4 bases from J; junction bases left unmatched: 2. Per germline, CDR1 SGHNT and CDR2 YENEEA. The length of the CDR3 is 14 residues. The CDR3 coding sequence is TGTGCCAGCAGCCGGGACAGGGGATACAATGAGCAGTTCTTC. This sequence encodes CASSRDRGYNEQFF. Full variable domain (rest looked up from reference TRBV11-3 and TRBJ2-1): EAGVVQSPRYKIIEKKQPVAFWCNPISGHNTLYWYLQNLGQGPELLIRYENEEAVDDSQLPKDRFSAERLKGVDSTLKIQPAELGDSAVYLCASSRDRGYNEQFFGPGTRLTVL.

The chain has TRBV5-1 and TRBJ1-1; 8 positions agree with TRBD1. Trimming took 3 bases from V and 3 from J; bases not matched to a gene: 10. The CDR3 totals 16 residues. Germline CDR1 reads SGHRS; CDR2 reads YFSETQ. The CDR3 is CASSSGAGGLYTEAFF. In DNA form, the CDR3 reads TGCGCCAGCAGCTCCGGGGCAGGGGGCTTATACACTGAAGCTTTCTTT.

This clone occurred a few times. Other DNA sequences within the sample encode an identical CDR3. The genes are TRBV29-1 and TRBJ1-5; D is perhaps TRBD1 (6 bases). The CDR3 extends over 12 amino acids. Per germline, CDR1 SQVTM and CDR2 ANQGSEA. Trimming cost V 6 bases and J 4 bases, with 10 bases left between them. CDR3 nucleotide sequence: TGCAGCGTCGGACAGTTAAATCAGCCCCAGCATTTT. Translating gives CSVGQLNQPQHF.

This clone was seen a few times. The chain couples TRBV11-3 to TRBJ1-1; TRBD1 is a possible D gene (5 bases). V was cut by 6 bases and J by 1 base, with 12 bases left in between. Germline V lookup: CDR1 SGHNT, CDR2 YENEEA. The CDR3 covers 14 residues. The CDR3 is CASSQYDRNTEAFF. CDR3 nucleotide sequence: TGTGCCAGCAGTCAATACGACAGGAACACTGAAGCTTTCTTT. The variable domain in full, completed from reference TRBV11-3 and TRBJ1-1, reads EAGVVQSPRYKIIEKKQPVAFWCNPISGHNTLYWYLQNLGQGPELLIRYENEEAVDDSQLPKDRFSAERLKGVDSTLKIQPAELGDSAVYLCASSQYDRNTEAFFGQGTRLTVV.

This clone was seen a few times. The chain employs TRBV9 and TRBJ2-1; D remains unclear. The CDR3 sequence is 14 residues long. Between the trimmed V and J ends, which lost 7 bases and 0 bases, there was a span of 11 bases. Germline CDR1 reads SGDLS; CDR2 reads YYNGEE. CDR3 in amino acids: CASGFWGSYNEQFF. CDR3 sequence (DNA): TGTGCCAGCGGATTTTGGGGCTCCTACAATGAGCAGTTCTTC.

This clone was seen only a few times. The chain is built from TRBV28 and TRBJ2-6; tentatively, D is TRBD1 or TRBD2 (5 bases each). This CDR3 contains 17 residues. Germline CDR1 is MDHEN and CDR2 is SYDVKM. V gave up 5 bases and J gave up 0 bases, with 14 bases separating them. CDR3 coding DNA: TGTGCCAGCAGTAAAAAGTGGGGGACCTCTGGGGCCAACGTCCTGACTTTC. It yields the protein CASSKKWGTSGANVLTF.